The sequence of this T cell receptor (beta chain) was determined in a study of blood T cell repertoires in COVID-19. Whole-study context: The samples span acute and convalescent COVID-19 from the United States, Italy and Spain. T cells, B-cell-depleted T cells, or PBMCs provided the cDNA or gDNA that served as material.

Trimming shortened V by 4 bases and J by 5 bases, and 7 bases separated the two germline ends. Per the germline V gene, CDR1 is SEHNR and CDR2 is FQNEAQ (reference sequence). CDR3 length: 12 amino acids. In the original workflow: How many nucleated cells were present was estimated from reference gene primer amplification. Method: immunoSEQ multiplex PCR; TCRdb's copy keeps in-frame clones and lacks some. V and J calls and clone size are copied from that table; D and trimming were computed from the DNA. Seen here are roughly 150,000 clones, just over 90% observed once, and the top ten hold roughly 2.3%.

This chain links TRBV7-9 with TRBJ2-3, with D hard to call. The sequence derives from a man aged 18-30 years with acute or convalescent COVID-19. The sample consisted of peripheral blood. DNA of the CDR3: TGTGCCAGCAGCTGGTTTAGAGATACGCAGTATTTT. This sequence encodes CASSWFRDTQYF.